The entry below gives a single TCR beta chain sequence along with its context. CDR1 MGHRA and CDR2 YSYEKL come from the germline V gene. The CDR3 loop spans 17 amino acids. The trim removed 0 bases at V and 1 base at J, leaving 5 bases unmatched. The data originate from a study of blood T cell repertoires in COVID-19. Looking at the study overall: Sources were T cells, B-cell-depleted T cells, or PBMCs; the material itself was cDNA or gDNA.

Enrolled through a virtual design, the participants were between roughly 18 and 95 years of age and came from 24 US areas. Membership in each cohort depended on participant-reported clinical history. Authors' analysis steps: Amplification with reference gene primers provided the estimates of nucleated cell counts. The method was immunoSEQ multiplex PCR; TCRdb's version includes in-frame clones alone and lacks a portion of them. V, J and clone size were drawn from that table, and D and trimming were deduced from the DNA. The sample has 140,000 to 150,000 clones, around 89% seen once. Sequenced material: PBMCs or T cells enriched from blood (not recorded which). The TCR was taken from a woman aged 30 to 39 with acute COVID-19. J is TRBJ2-3 and V is TRBV4-1, with TRBD2 matching over 9 bases. The DNA of the CDR3 is TGCGCCAGCAGCCAAGATAGGGCTAGCGGGGGCACAGATACGCAGTATTTT. Protein sequence: CASSQDRASGGTDTQYF.